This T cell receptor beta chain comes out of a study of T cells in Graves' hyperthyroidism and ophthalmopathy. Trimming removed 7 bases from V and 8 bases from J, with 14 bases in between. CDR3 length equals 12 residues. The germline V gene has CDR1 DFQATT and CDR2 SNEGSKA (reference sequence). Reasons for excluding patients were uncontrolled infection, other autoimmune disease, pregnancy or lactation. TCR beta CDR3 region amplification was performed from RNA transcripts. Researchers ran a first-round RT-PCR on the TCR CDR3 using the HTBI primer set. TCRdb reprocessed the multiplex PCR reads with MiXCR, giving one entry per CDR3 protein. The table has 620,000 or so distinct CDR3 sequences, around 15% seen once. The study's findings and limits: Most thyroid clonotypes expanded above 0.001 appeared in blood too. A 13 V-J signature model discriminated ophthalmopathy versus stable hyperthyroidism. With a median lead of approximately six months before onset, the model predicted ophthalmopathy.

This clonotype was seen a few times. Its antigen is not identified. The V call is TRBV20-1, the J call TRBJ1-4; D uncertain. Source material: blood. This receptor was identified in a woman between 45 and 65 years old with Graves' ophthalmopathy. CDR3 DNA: TGCAGTGGTCGGGCGGAAGGGGAAAAACTGTTTTTT. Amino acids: CSGRAEGEKLFF.